This T cell receptor (beta chain) was retrieved from a study of cytomegalovirus exposure and HLA in healthy donors. The ends were cut back, 8 bases at V and 2 bases at J, with 14 bases in the middle. This CDR3 contains 14 residues. Germline values: CDR1 SNHLY, CDR2 FYNNEI. Study findings and constraints: Cytomegalovirus association was assigned to over 150 TCR beta chains. The TCR clusters that emerged in the first cohort tended, a later analysis found, to co-occur in the 110 or so validation repertoires. It was confirmed in vitro that three of the CMV-associated chains were specific for CMV antigens. TCR sequences were mostly rare, though some public TCRs occurred in many donors.

Concerning this clone: Its antigen is currently unknown.

TCRdb keeps only in-frame clones here, not all; method: immunoSEQ multiplex PCR. The repertoire has approximately 190,000 clones, over 65% of them found once; the top ten carry roughly 7%. The chain combines TRBV2 with TRBJ2-3; D not certain. The sample taken for sequencing was PBMCs. The TCR was taken from a man younger than 35 in good health and CMV-seropositive. The CDR3 here is CASQPDLFTDTQYF. The CDR3 DNA reads as TGTGCCAGCCAACCCGACTTATTCACAGATACGCAGTATTTT.